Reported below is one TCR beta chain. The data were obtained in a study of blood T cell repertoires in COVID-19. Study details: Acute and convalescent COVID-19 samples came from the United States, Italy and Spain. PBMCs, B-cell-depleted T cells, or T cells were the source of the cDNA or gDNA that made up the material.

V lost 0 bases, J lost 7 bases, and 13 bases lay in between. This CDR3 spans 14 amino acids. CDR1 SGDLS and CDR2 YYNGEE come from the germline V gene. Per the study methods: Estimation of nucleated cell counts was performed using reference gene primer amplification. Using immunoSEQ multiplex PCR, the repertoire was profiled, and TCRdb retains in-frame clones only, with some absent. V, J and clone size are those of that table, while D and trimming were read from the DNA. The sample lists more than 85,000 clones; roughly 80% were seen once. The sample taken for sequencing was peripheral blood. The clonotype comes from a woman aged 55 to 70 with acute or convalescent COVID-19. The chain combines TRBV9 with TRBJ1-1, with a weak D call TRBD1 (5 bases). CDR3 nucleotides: TGTGCCAGCAGCGTAGCAACCCAGGGCAGTGAAGCTTTCTTT. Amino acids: CASSVATQGSEAFF.